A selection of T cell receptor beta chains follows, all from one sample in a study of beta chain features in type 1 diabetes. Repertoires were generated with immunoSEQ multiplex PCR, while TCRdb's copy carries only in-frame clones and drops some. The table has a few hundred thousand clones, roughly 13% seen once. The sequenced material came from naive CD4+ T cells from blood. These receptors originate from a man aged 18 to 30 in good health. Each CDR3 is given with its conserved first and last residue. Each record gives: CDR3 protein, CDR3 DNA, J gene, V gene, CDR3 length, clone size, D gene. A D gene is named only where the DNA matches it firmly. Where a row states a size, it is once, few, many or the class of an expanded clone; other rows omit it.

CDR3 protein: CASSLYRGNQPQHF; CDR3 DNA: TGTGCCAGCAGCCTTTACAGGGGGAATCAGCCCCAGCATTTT; J gene: TRBJ1-5; V gene: TRBV28; CDR3 length: 14; clone size: -; D gene: TRBD1
CDR3 protein: CASSTQVNQPQHF; CDR3 DNA: TGTGCCAGTAGTACACAGGTTAATCAGCCCCAGCATTTT; J gene: TRBJ1-5; V gene: TRBV19; CDR3 length: 13; clone size: few; D gene: -
CDR3 protein: CAWSVRGGYTF; CDR3 DNA: TGTGCCTGGAGTGTTAGGGGAGGCTACACCTTC; J gene: TRBJ1-2; V gene: TRBV30; CDR3 length: 11; clone size: -; D gene: -
CDR3 protein: CSVSLTGGDGNSPLHF; CDR3 DNA: TGCAGCGTTTCCCTTACCGGGGGGGATGGTAATTCACCCCTCCACTTT; J gene: TRBJ1-6; V gene: TRBV29-1; CDR3 length: 16; clone size: few; D gene: -
CDR3 protein: CASSSTGDTQYF; CDR3 DNA: TGTGCCAGCAGCTCTACGGGGGATACGCAGTATTTT; J gene: TRBJ2-3; V gene: TRBV7-8; CDR3 length: 12; clone size: few; D gene: -
CDR3 protein: CASSQISGREETQYF; CDR3 DNA: TGTGCCAGCTCACAAATTTCAGGGCGAGAAGAGACCCAGTACTTC; J gene: TRBJ2-5; V gene: TRBV18; CDR3 length: 15; clone size: few; D gene: -
CDR3 protein: CASSRTGGRNQPQHF; CDR3 DNA: TGTGCCAGCTCCCGAACAGGGGGCCGAAATCAGCCCCAGCATTTT; J gene: TRBJ1-5; V gene: TRBV7-9; CDR3 length: 15; clone size: -; D gene: TRBD1
CDR3 protein: CASSVDRISYEQYF; CDR3 DNA: TGTGCCAGCAGCGTAGACAGAATCTCCTACGAGCAGTACTTC; J gene: TRBJ2-7; V gene: TRBV9; CDR3 length: 14; clone size: few; D gene: -
CDR3 protein: CAGSDQGGAETQYF; CDR3 DNA: TGTGCCGGCAGCGATCAAGGGGGAGCGGAGACCCAGTACTTC; J gene: TRBJ2-5; V gene: TRBV9; CDR3 length: 14; clone size: -; D gene: -
CDR3 protein: CASSLTDMEGEKLFF; CDR3 DNA: TGTGCCAGCTCACTTACGGACATGGAGGGGGAAAAACTGTTTTTT; J gene: TRBJ1-4; V gene: TRBV18; CDR3 length: 15; clone size: -; D gene: -
CDR3 protein: CASSSPPRETQYF; CDR3 DNA: TGTGCCAGCAGCTCCCCCCCCCGGGAGACCCAGTACTTC; J gene: TRBJ2-5; V gene: TRBV7-3; CDR3 length: 13; clone size: once; D gene: -
CDR3 protein: CASSPRTGQGEQYF; CDR3 DNA: TGTGCCAGCAGCCCGAGGACAGGGCAGGGAGAGCAGTACTTC; J gene: TRBJ2-5; V gene: TRBV13; CDR3 length: 14; clone size: few; D gene: TRBD1
CDR3 protein: CASSRGQSYEQYF; CDR3 DNA: TGTGCCAGCAGCCGCGGACAGTCCTACGAGCAGTACTTC; J gene: TRBJ2-7; V gene: TRBV4-2; CDR3 length: 13; clone size: -; D gene: -
CDR3 protein: CASGASSGFYNEQFF; CDR3 DNA: TGTGCCAGCGGGGCCTCTAGCGGCTTTTACAATGAGCAGTTCTTC; J gene: TRBJ2-1; V gene: TRBV4-2; CDR3 length: 15; clone size: few; D gene: TRBD2
CDR3 protein: CAISDSSYEQYF; CDR3 DNA: TGTGCCATCAGTGACAGCTCCTACGAGCAGTACTTC; J gene: TRBJ2-7; V gene: TRBV10-3; CDR3 length: 12; clone size: -; D gene: -
CDR3 protein: CASSPFAAGVAKNIQYF; CDR3 DNA: TGCGCCAGCAGCCCGTTTGCGGCAGGGGTAGCCAAAAACATTCAGTACTTC; J gene: TRBJ2-4; V gene: TRBV4-1; CDR3 length: 17; clone size: -; D gene: -
CDR3 protein: CATSRDKSTDTQYF; CDR3 DNA: TGTGCCACCAGCAGAGATAAAAGCACAGATACGCAGTATTTT; J gene: TRBJ2-3; V gene: TRBV15; CDR3 length: 14; clone size: few; D gene: -
CDR3 protein: CSVVDKPNTIYF; CDR3 DNA: TGCAGCGTTGTGGACAAGCCCAACACCATATATTTT; J gene: TRBJ1-3; V gene: TRBV29-1; CDR3 length: 12; clone size: few; D gene: -
CDR3 protein: CASSVDSGTEAFF; CDR3 DNA: TGTGCCAGCAGTGTCGATTCGGGCACTGAAGCTTTCTTT; J gene: TRBJ1-1; V gene: TRBV2; CDR3 length: 13; clone size: few; D gene: -
CDR3 protein: CASSPLPGGAGEQYF; CDR3 DNA: TGCGCCAGCAGCCCGCTCCCAGGGGGCGCGGGGGAGCAGTACTTC; J gene: TRBJ2-7; V gene: TRBV4-3; CDR3 length: 15; clone size: few; D gene: TRBD1
CDR3 protein: CASSVGLGQPYEQYF; CDR3 DNA: TGTGCCAGCAGCGTCGGCTTGGGACAGCCCTACGAGCAGTACTTC; J gene: TRBJ2-7; V gene: TRBV9; CDR3 length: 15; clone size: few; D gene: TRBD1
CDR3 protein: CASSEGGSISYEQYF; CDR3 DNA: TGTGCCAGCAGTGAAGGCGGGAGTATATCCTACGAGCAGTACTTC; J gene: TRBJ2-7; V gene: TRBV2; CDR3 length: 15; clone size: few; D gene: TRBD2
CDR3 protein: CASSTGRRQDFYGYTF; CDR3 DNA: TGCGCCAGCAGCACAGGGAGACGACAGGATTTCTATGGCTACACCTTC; J gene: TRBJ1-2; V gene: TRBV4-3; CDR3 length: 16; clone size: few; D gene: -
CDR3 protein: CASRTGGRSETQYF; CDR3 DNA: TGCGCCAGCAGGACCGGGGGGCGGAGCGAGACCCAGTACTTC; J gene: TRBJ2-5; V gene: TRBV5-1; CDR3 length: 14; clone size: -; D gene: -